In this sample, the clone carrying this T cell receptor beta chain turned up a few times. Its antigen is undetermined. Germline CDR1 MNHEY, CDR2 SVGAGI. Trimming pared 2 bases from V and 3 bases from J, leaving 7 bases between. This CDR3 spans 13 amino acids. The record originates from a study of cytomegalovirus exposure and HLA in healthy donors. The PCR used 60 Vbeta and 13 Jbeta primers. Repertoires were generated with immunoSEQ multiplex PCR, while TCRdb's copy carries only in-frame clones and drops some. Of some 130,000 clones listed, 70% to 80% are singletons. Findings of the study overall: Common viral pathogens (according to a later analysis) appeared linked to several of the most significant clusters. Looking again later, the authors saw that most CMV-associated TCR beta chains seemed HLA-restricted. An analysis was carried out later, and it reportedly showed fewer N-insertions in an Asian-associated ancestry cluster than the approximately 610-donor mean. Productive rates of about 90% or about 30% were seen for most TCR beta V segments in an earlier analysis.

Material: PBMCs. The sequence was collected from a young man in good health and CMV-seronegative. The chain uses TRBV6-5 and TRBJ1-1; no firm D call. This CDR3 is CASSYGGYTEAFF. CDR3 coding DNA: TGTGCCAGCAGTTACGGAGGGTACACTGAAGCTTTCTTT.